Listed below are T cell receptor beta chains from one sample, sequenced in a study of cytomegalovirus exposure and HLA in healthy donors. The assay was immunoSEQ multiplex PCR, and TCRdb's table has in-frame clones only and misses some. The sample lists 140,000 to 150,000 clones, almost 85% occurring once. What was sequenced was PBMCs. The receptor set was obtained from a woman aged 55-70 years in good health and CMV-seropositive. The CDR3 runs from the conserved cysteine through the conserved F or W. Fields, in order: clone size, V gene, D gene, J gene, CDR3 DNA, CDR3 protein. A D gene is named only where the DNA matches it firmly. Expanded clones get a size class; other rows say once, few or many, or leave the size out.

>.|TRBV18|TRBD2|TRBJ2-7
TGTGCCAGCTCAGGACTAGCGGGAGCTGATTACGAGCAGTACTTC
CASSGLAGADYEQYF
>.|TRBV7-8|TRBD1|TRBJ2-5
TGTGCCAGCAGCCCAGGACAGGGTTTGGAGACCCAGTACTTC
CASSPGQGLETQYF
>.|TRBV30|.|TRBJ1-1
TGTGCCTGGAACGCAGGGAACACTGAAGCTTTCTTT
CAWNAGNTEAFF
>.|TRBV30|.|TRBJ1-5
TGTGCCTGGAGTGTACGGGGGGAACAGCCCCAGCATTTT
CAWSVRGEQPQHF
>.|TRBV29-1|.|TRBJ1-2
TGCAGCGTTGAGGGTCTGGACAATGGCTACACCTTC
CSVEGLDNGYTF
>.|TRBV30|.|TRBJ1-1
TGTGCCTGGAGTGTTAGACTCTCGAACGAAGCTTTCTTT
CAWSVRLSNEAFF
>.|TRBV4-3|.|TRBJ2-7
TGCGCCAGCAGCCAAGATGGAGGTACCCCCTACGAGCAGTACTTC
CASSQDGGTPYEQYF
>.|TRBV5-1|TRBD2|TRBJ2-7
TGCGCCAGCAGCTTGGGCCCTAGCGGGCCTAGCTACGAGCAGTACTTC
CASSLGPSGPSYEQYF
>.|TRBV9|.|TRBJ1-4
TGTGCCAGCAGCCCTTCCCCAGGGCTGGGTGAAAAACTGTTTTTT
CASSPSPGLGEKLFF
>once|TRBV28|TRBD2|TRBJ2-7
TGTGCCAGCAGGACCCCGAACGGGAGGTTGGCCTACGAGCAGTACTTC
CASRTPNGRLAYEQYF
>.|TRBV28|TRBD2|TRBJ2-7
TGTGCCAGCAGTAAACCGGGACTAGCGGGCGGTTATTCCTACGAGCAGTACTTC
CASSKPGLAGGYSYEQYF
>.|TRBV29-1|TRBD1|TRBJ2-7
TGCAGCGTTGAAGGAAGACAGGGTTCCTACTACGAGCAGTACTTC
CSVEGRQGSYYEQYF
>few|TRBV28|.|TRBJ2-7
TGTGCCAGCAGTGTTGGGAGCTACGAGCAGTACTTC
CASSVGSYEQYF
>.|TRBV10-3|.|TRBJ1-5
TGTGCCATCAGAGAGGGCGGGATAAATCAGCCCCAGCATTTT
CAIREGGINQPQHF
>.|TRBV18|TRBD2|TRBJ2-7
TGTGCCAGCTCACCGTCTTCGCTAGCGGGTTCCTACGAGCAGTACTTC
CASSPSSLAGSYEQYF
>once|TRBV4-2|TRBD2|TRBJ2-1
TGTGCCAGCAGCCAAGACCCCTTGACTAGCTTCGCCAATGAGCAGTTCTTC
CASSQDPLTSFANEQFF
>.|TRBV4-1|TRBD2|TRBJ2-7
TGCGCCAGCAGCCAAGATCAGCTAGCGGGCCGCTACGAGCAGTACTTC
CASSQDQLAGRYEQYF
>once|TRBV29-1|TRBD1|TRBJ1-2
TGCAGCGTTCGACAGGGAATCCACGGCTACACCTTC
CSVRQGIHGYTF
>.|TRBV19|.|TRBJ1-3
TGTGCCAGTACTGCGGGGAGCTCTGGAAACACCATATATTTT
CASTAGSSGNTIYF
>.|TRBV5-4|.|TRBJ2-1
TGTGCCTATTCCATAGCGGTAAGCTCCTACAATGAGCAGTTCTTC
CAYSIAVSSYNEQFF
>.|TRBV25-1|TRBD1|TRBJ2-1
TGTGCCAGCAGTGACCCAGGACAGGGGGCGGACAATGAGCAGTTCTTC
CASSDPGQGADNEQFF
>.|TRBV9|TRBD1|TRBJ2-2
TGTGCCAGCAGCTCCTCCATTGCGACAGGGGGAGACACCGGGGAGCTGTTTTTT
CASSSSIATGGDTGELFF
>few|TRBV27|TRBD1|TRBJ1-5
TGTGCCAGCAGGACAGGGGGTCAGCCCCAGCATTTT
CASRTGGQPQHF
>.|TRBV30|.|TRBJ2-7
TGTGCCTGGAGTGTACTGAGGGGACTTTCCTACTACGAGCAGTACTTC
CAWSVLRGLSYYEQYF
>.|TRBV2|.|TRBJ1-3
TGTGCCAGCAGTGAAGGGTTGCGGGGAAACACCATATATTTT
CASSEGLRGNTIYF
>.|TRBV30|TRBD1|TRBJ2-3
TGTGCCTGGAGTGTAGGGACAGGGCAGGATACGCAGTATTTT
CAWSVGTGQDTQYF
>.|TRBV5-1|.|TRBJ2-7
TGCGCCAGCAGCTTGATTGGGGGGAGCTCCTACGAGCAGTACTTC
CASSLIGGSSYEQYF